This T cell receptor (beta chain) appears in the sequencing data of a study of T cell changes during pregnancy in multiple sclerosis. The table came from immunoSEQ multiplex PCR; TCRdb's copy has only in-frame clones and leaves some out. The top ten hold around 19% of the sample, which has 15,000 or so clones, about 86% seen once. The CDR3 runs to 16 residues. Germline V CDR1 and CDR2: SGDLS, YYNGEE. V lost 3 bases, J lost 6 bases, and 10 bases stayed unmatched. This sample comprised CD8+ T cells from peripheral blood mononuclear cells, obtained in the first trimester of pregnancy. The TCR originated in a female donor with multiple sclerosis, enrolled in a pregnancy study. The J gene is TRBJ2-3, the V gene TRBV9; 10 bases map to TRBD2. The CDR3: CASSAPTSGPKDTQYF. The DNA for the CDR3 is TGTGCCAGCAGCGCCCCGACTAGCGGGCCGAAGGATACGCAGTATTTT.